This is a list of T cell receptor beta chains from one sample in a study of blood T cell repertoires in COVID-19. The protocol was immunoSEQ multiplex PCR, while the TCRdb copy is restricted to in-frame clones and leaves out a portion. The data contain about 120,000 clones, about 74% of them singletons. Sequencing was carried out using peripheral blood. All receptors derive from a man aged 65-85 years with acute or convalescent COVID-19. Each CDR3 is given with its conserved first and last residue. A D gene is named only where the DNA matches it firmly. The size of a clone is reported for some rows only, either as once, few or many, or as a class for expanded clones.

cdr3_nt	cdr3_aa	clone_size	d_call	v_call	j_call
TGTGCCAGCAGTATACGGACAGGGGAGGGAGATACGCAGTATTTT	CASSIRTGEGDTQYF	once	TRBD1	TRBV27	TRBJ2-3
TGTGCCAGTAGTACCCCGGGACAGGTTCGGGGGGAGCTGTTTTTT	CASSTPGQVRGELFF	NA	TRBD1	TRBV19	TRBJ2-2
TGTGCCAGCAGCCCACGCGGGGCAGATGGAAACACCATATATTTT	CASSPRGADGNTIYF	NA	NA	TRBV9	TRBJ1-3
TGTGCCAGCAGCTTGGATTGGGGAGGGGACAATCAGCCCCAGCATTTT	CASSLDWGGDNQPQHF	NA	NA	TRBV5-8	TRBJ1-5
TGTGCCAGTACCCTCGACAGTTATCAGCCCCAGCATTTT	CASTLDSYQPQHF	few	NA	TRBV19	TRBJ1-5
TGCGCCAGCAGCCAGCCGGGACAGGGGACCTACGAGCAGTACTTC	CASSQPGQGTYEQYF	NA	TRBD1	TRBV5-1	TRBJ2-7
TGTGCCAGCAGCTTGTGGGGCAGGGACAGCAATTCACCCCTCCACTTT	CASSLWGRDSNSPLHF	NA	TRBD1	TRBV5-6	TRBJ1-6
TGTGCCAGCAGCTTGGTCGCAGGGAATACCGGGGAGCTGTTTTTT	CASSLVAGNTGELFF	NA	NA	TRBV5-6	TRBJ2-2
TGCGCCAGCAGCCTGGACAGGCGATCTTCCTACGAGCAGTACTTC	CASSLDRRSSYEQYF	NA	TRBD1	TRBV5-1	TRBJ2-7
TGTGCCAGCAGCTTAGTGCTAGCGGGGGGCTCGGATACGCAGTATTTT	CASSLVLAGGSDTQYF	NA	TRBD2	TRBV7-9	TRBJ2-3
TGTGCCAGCAGCAGACTAGCGGGAGGGCCCTCGGAGACCCAGTACTTC	CASSRLAGGPSETQYF	NA	TRBD2	TRBV9	TRBJ2-5
TGCGCCAGCAGCTGGTCCGGGACAGTCACATACGAGCAGTACTTC	CASSWSGTVTYEQYF	NA	TRBD1	TRBV5-1	TRBJ2-7
TGTGCCAGCAGTTTAGCCTCGGGACAGGAAAATGAAAAACTGTTTTTT	CASSLASGQENEKLFF	few	TRBD1	TRBV28	TRBJ1-4
TGTGCCAGCAGCTTAGGCAGGGATTGGGCCGGGGCCAACGTCCTGACTTTC	CASSLGRDWAGANVLTF	NA	NA	TRBV7-8	TRBJ2-6
TGTGCCAGCTCACCACCTTCGTCCAGGGACAATCAGCCCCAGCATTTT	CASSPPSSRDNQPQHF	NA	NA	TRBV18	TRBJ1-5
TGTGCCAGCAGCTCCGGACAGGGCGGAACTAATGAAAAACTGTTTTTT	CASSSGQGGTNEKLFF	once	TRBD1	TRBV9	TRBJ1-4
TGTGCCAGCAGTTTACCAGGGACCTACGAGCAGTACTTC	CASSLPGTYEQYF	NA	NA	TRBV28	TRBJ2-7
TGTGCCAGCAGCTCACCCCGCCGGGGGAATATTAACGACGAGCAGTACTTC	CASSSPRRGNINDEQYF	NA	NA	TRBV9	TRBJ2-7
TGTGCCAGCAGCGGTGCGTCAGGGAGGCAGCCCCAGCATTTT	CASSGASGRQPQHF	NA	NA	TRBV7-8	TRBJ1-5
TGTGCCAGCACCGCCCGGAGGACCTATAATGAAAAACTGTTTTTT	CASTARRTYNEKLFF	NA	NA	TRBV2	TRBJ1-4
TGTGCCAGCAGCCCTAGACAGGGCTACGAGCAGTACTTC	CASSPRQGYEQYF	NA	TRBD1	TRBV7-2	TRBJ2-7
TGTGCCAGTAGTCAGGGGGCTCTCTACGAGCAGTACTTC	CASSQGALYEQYF	NA	TRBD1	TRBV19	TRBJ2-7
TGCGCCAGCAGCCGTGGACAGGAAACTCAAGAGACCCAGTACTTC	CASSRGQETQETQYF	few	TRBD1	TRBV5-1	TRBJ2-5
TGCGCCAGCAGCCAAGATGCTAGCCCCGGGTACGAGCAGTACTTC	CASSQDASPGYEQYF	NA	NA	TRBV4-1	TRBJ2-7
TGTGCCAGCACCAGGAGGGTTGTAGGGGTAGTAGGTGAGCAGTTCTTC	CASTRRVVGVVGEQFF	few	NA	TRBV6-6	TRBJ2-1
TGCGCCAGCAGCCGAGCGACGAACAGGGGTAGGGATTCACCCCTCCACTTT	CASSRATNRGRDSPLHF	NA	TRBD1	TRBV4-1	TRBJ1-6
TGTGCCAGCAGCCACAGGGTTGTAGAGACCCAGTACTTC	CASSHRVVETQYF	NA	NA	TRBV5-6	TRBJ2-5
TGTGCCAGCAGCAACACAGGGTTGGAAGCTTTCTTT	CASSNTGLEAFF	NA	NA	TRBV7-9	TRBJ1-1
TGTGCCAGCAGTTACCCCGGGACAGGGATTAACACTGAAGCTTTCTTT	CASSYPGTGINTEAFF	NA	TRBD1	TRBV6-6	TRBJ1-1
TGCGCCAGCGTCCCCCAGAGCGGGGGGTACAATGAGCAGTTCTTC	CASVPQSGGYNEQFF	NA	TRBD2	TRBV5-1	TRBJ2-1
TGTGCCAGCAGCGTCCTTGGCGGGGGGGCCGTAATAACCGGGGAGCTGTTTTTT	CASSVLGGGAVITGELFF	NA	TRBD2	TRBV9	TRBJ2-2
TGTGCCAGCTCACCGGGGACTAATAATTCACCCCTCCACTTT	CASSPGTNNSPLHF	once	NA	TRBV18	TRBJ1-6
TGTGCCAGCAGCAAAAAGGAGGGGACTGGGGCTGGGACCCAGTACTTC	CASSKKEGTGAGTQYF	NA	NA	TRBV21-1	TRBJ2-5
TGCGCCAGCAGCTTGGATACAGGAGGGGGCTACACCTTC	CASSLDTGGGYTF	NA	NA	TRBV5-1	TRBJ1-2
TGTGCCAGCAGGCCAGGGGGGACTAATGAAAAACTGTTTTTT	CASRPGGTNEKLFF	NA	TRBD1	TRBV6-5	TRBJ1-4
TGTGCCTTTCAGCGGGGCCAAAGCACAGATACGCAGTATTTT	CAFQRGQSTDTQYF	NA	TRBD2	TRBV30	TRBJ2-3
TGTGCCAGCAGTTTTTCCACAGGGAACAATGAGCAGTTCTTC	CASSFSTGNNEQFF	NA	NA	TRBV6-9	TRBJ2-1
TGCGCCAGCAGCTCAGATGGGACAGGGGCCCGTATACAGTACTTC	CASSSDGTGARIQYF	NA	TRBD1	TRBV5-1	TRBJ2-7
TGTGCCAGCAGCCGGGGGACTGAAGGGCCAGATACGCAGTATTTT	CASSRGTEGPDTQYF	NA	NA	TRBV4-2	TRBJ2-3
TGTGCCAGTAGTATAGACAGGGCTACGAGCAATCAGCCCCAGCATTTT	CASSIDRATSNQPQHF	NA	NA	TRBV19	TRBJ1-5
TGTGCCAGCAGCTCCACAGGGGATGCGGGACAGCCCCAGCATTTT	CASSSTGDAGQPQHF	NA	TRBD1	TRBV7-9	TRBJ1-5
TGTGCCAGCAAAGAGAACAGGGTTGGAGGCTACACCTTC	CASKENRVGGYTF	NA	NA	TRBV27	TRBJ1-2